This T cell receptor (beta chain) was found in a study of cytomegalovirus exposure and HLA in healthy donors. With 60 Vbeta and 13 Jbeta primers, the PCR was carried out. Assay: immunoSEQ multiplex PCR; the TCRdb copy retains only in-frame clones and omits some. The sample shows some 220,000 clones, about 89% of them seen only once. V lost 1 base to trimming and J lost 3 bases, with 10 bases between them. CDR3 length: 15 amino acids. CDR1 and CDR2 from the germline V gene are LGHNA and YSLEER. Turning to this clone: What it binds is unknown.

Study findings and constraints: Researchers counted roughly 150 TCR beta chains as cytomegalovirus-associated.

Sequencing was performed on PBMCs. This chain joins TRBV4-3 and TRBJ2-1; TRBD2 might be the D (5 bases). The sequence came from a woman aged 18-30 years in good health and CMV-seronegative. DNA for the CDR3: TGCGCCAGCAGCCAAGTGGGTAGCGACTACAATGAGCAGTTCTTC. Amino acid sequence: CASSQVGSDYNEQFF.